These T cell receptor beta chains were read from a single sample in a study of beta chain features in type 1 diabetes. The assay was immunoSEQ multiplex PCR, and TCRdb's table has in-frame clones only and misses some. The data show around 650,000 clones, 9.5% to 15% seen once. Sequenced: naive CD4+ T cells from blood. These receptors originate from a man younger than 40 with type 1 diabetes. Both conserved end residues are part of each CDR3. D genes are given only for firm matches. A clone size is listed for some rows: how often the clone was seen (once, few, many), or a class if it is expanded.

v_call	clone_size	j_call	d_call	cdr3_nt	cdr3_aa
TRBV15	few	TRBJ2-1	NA	TGTGCCACCAGCAGAGATACGGAAAGGCTCCCCTCCTACAATGAGCAGTTCTTC	CATSRDTERLPSYNEQFF
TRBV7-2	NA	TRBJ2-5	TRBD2	TGTGCCAGCAGCTATAGCGGGGGGGACCAAGAGACCCAGTACTTC	CASSYSGGDQETQYF
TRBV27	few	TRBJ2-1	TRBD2	TGTGCCAGCAGTTCGATTCGGGGGGATTCCTACAATGAGCAGTTCTTC	CASSSIRGDSYNEQFF
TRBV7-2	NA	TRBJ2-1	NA	TGTGCCAGCAGCTTGGCACCGGGGGGCGCGGGCTCCTACAATGAGCAGTTCTTC	CASSLAPGGAGSYNEQFF
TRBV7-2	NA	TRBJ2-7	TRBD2	TGTGCCAGCAGCTTATCGACTAGCGGGTACGAGCAGTACTTC	CASSLSTSGYEQYF
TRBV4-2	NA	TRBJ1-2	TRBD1	TGTGCCAGCAGCCAGGGGACAGGGGGTAGGAATGGCTACACCTTC	CASSQGTGGRNGYTF
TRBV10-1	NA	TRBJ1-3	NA	TGCGCCAGCAGTGAGTACGGAAACTCTGGAAACACCATATATTTT	CASSEYGNSGNTIYF
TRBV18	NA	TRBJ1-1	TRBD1	TGTGCCAGCTCACCCCAGGGACAGGGAGGTACTGAAGCTTTCTTT	CASSPQGQGGTEAFF
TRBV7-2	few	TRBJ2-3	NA	TGTGCCAGCAGCTTAAGTGGCCGCCAGGGTGCAGATACGCAGTATTTT	CASSLSGRQGADTQYF
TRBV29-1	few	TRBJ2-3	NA	TGCAGCGTTGCTGACATCTGGGGGCCAGATACGCAGTATTTT	CSVADIWGPDTQYF
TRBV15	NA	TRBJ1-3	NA	TGTGCCACCAGCAGAGAGGGGACGGCTGGAAACACCATATATTTT	CATSREGTAGNTIYF
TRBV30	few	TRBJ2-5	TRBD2	TGTGCCTGGGGCCCCCCCGAAGCGGGGGGTCGGACCCAGTACTTC	CAWGPPEAGGRTQYF
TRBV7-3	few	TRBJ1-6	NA	TGTGCCAGCAGCTTGGAGGCCAGGAGTGGTTCACCCCTCCACTTT	CASSLEARSGSPLHF
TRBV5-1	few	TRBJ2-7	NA	TGCGCCAGCAGCCCGGGTGGCCAAACCTACGAGCAGTACTTC	CASSPGGQTYEQYF
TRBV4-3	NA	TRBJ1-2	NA	TGCGCCAGCAGCCAAGATCTTCGGGAGACTAACTATGGCTACACCTTC	CASSQDLRETNYGYTF
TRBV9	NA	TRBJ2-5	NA	TGTGCCAGCAGCGACGAGCAGGAGTCCCAGTACTTC	CASSDEQESQYF
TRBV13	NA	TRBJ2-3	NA	TGTGCCAGCAGCTTAAGTGGAGGGGCGAGAGTGACAGATACGCAGTATTTT	CASSLSGGARVTDTQYF
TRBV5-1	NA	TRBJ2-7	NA	TGCGCCAGCAGCTCAGACAGGCCCGATTACGAGCAGTACTTC	CASSSDRPDYEQYF
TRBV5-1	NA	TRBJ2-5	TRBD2	TGCGCCAGCAGCTTGGAACCGGGACTAGCAACGAGAGAGACCCAGTACTTC	CASSLEPGLATRETQYF
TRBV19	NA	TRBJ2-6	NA	TGTGCCAGTAGTATGTTCCTTGCAGCCGGGGCCAACGTCCTGACTTTC	CASSMFLAAGANVLTF
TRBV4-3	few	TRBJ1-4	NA	TGCGCCAGCAGCCAAGCGCTCGGGGGAGTTATAGCTAATGAAAAACTGTTTTTT	CASSQALGGVIANEKLFF
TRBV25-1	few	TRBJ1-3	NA	TGTGCCAGCAGGGAGGGCCTCTCTGGAAACACCATATATTTT	CASREGLSGNTIYF
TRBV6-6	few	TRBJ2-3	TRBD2	TGTGCCAGCAGACCCGCGGGGGAAGATACGCAGTATTTT	CASRPAGEDTQYF
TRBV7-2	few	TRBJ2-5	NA	TGTGCCAGCAGTCCGGACGAGACCCAAGAGACCCAGTACTTC	CASSPDETQETQYF
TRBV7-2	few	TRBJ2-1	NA	TGTGCCAGCAGCTACCCGCTCGGGGGGCATCAATTCTTC	CASSYPLGGHQFF
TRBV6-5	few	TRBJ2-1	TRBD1	TGTGCCAGCACCTCGGGGACAGGGGGCAATGAGCAGTTCTTC	CASTSGTGGNEQFF
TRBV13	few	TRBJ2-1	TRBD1	TGTGCCAGCAGACAAGGCACAGGGGCGAAATACAATGAGCAGTTCTTC	CASRQGTGAKYNEQFF
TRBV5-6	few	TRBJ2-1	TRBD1	TGTGCCAGCAGTCGGACAGGATCCCAGCAGTTCTTC	CASSRTGSQQFF
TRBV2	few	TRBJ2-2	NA	TGTGCCAGCAGGGCGGACAGCGACACCGGGGAGCTGTTTTTT	CASRADSDTGELFF
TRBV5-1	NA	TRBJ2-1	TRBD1	TGCGCCAGCAGCAAAGGACAGGGGGCGTACAATGAGCAGTTCTTC	CASSKGQGAYNEQFF
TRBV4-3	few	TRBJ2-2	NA	TGCGCCAGCAGCCAAGATAGGGCAGGGTGGATGTTTTTT	CASSQDRAGWMFF
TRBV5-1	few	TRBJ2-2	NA	TGCGCCAGCAGCTTGGCCTCCACCGGGGAGCTGTTTTTT	CASSLASTGELFF
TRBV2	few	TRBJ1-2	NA	TGTGCCAGCAGTGAGCAGGCATCGGACTATGGCTACACCTTC	CASSEQASDYGYTF
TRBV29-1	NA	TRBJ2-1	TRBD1	TGCAGCGTAATGACCGGGACAGGGAACGGCAATGAGCAGTTCTTC	CSVMTGTGNGNEQFF
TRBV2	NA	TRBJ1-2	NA	TGTGCCAGCAGTCAGGGCAGGGGCCCCGGTAGCTACACCTTC	CASSQGRGPGSYTF
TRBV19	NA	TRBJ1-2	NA	TGTGCCAGTAGTATAATAGACCGAGAAGATGGCTACACCTTC	CASSIIDREDGYTF
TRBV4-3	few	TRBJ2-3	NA	TGCGCCAGCAGCCACGGACAGACTCAGCACGATACGCAGTATTTT	CASSHGQTQHDTQYF
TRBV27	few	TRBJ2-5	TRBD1	TGTGCCAGCAGTCCGAGGGACAGCTCCATTGAGACCCAGTACTTC	CASSPRDSSIETQYF
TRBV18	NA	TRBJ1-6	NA	TGTGCCAGCTCACCCGGCCAGCTGAGCTCCTATAATTCACCCCTCCACTTT	CASSPGQLSSYNSPLHF
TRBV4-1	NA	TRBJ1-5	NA	TGCGCCAGCAGCCAAGGGCAGGGATCTCCTTATCAGCCCCAGCATTTT	CASSQGQGSPYQPQHF
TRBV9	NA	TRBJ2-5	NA	TGTGCCAGCAGCCCGCGTGGGGGCGCGGGGGAAGAGACCCAGTACTTC	CASSPRGGAGEETQYF
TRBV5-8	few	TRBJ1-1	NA	TGTGCCAGCAGCTTGGAAGCAGCCCCGAACACTGAAGCTTTCTTT	CASSLEAAPNTEAFF
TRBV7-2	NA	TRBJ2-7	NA	TGTGCCAGCGGAAGGGCCAGCGGAGAGTACGAGCAGTACTTC	CASGRASGEYEQYF
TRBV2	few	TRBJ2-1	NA	TGTGCCAGCAGCCGGGGCCTTTCATACAATGAGCAGTTCTTC	CASSRGLSYNEQFF
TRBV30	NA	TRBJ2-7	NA	TGTGCCTGGAGTGTCTCTCAGCCCTCCGAGCAGTACTTC	CAWSVSQPSEQYF
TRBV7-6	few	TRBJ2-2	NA	TGTGCCAGCAGCTTAGTACAGACCACCGGGGAGCTGTTTTTT	CASSLVQTTGELFF